This T cell receptor beta chain was recorded in a study of shared clonotypes between healthy human individuals. Germline V gene lookup returns CDR1 SGHRS and CDR2 YFSETQ. The CDR3 length is 16 residues. V was clipped by 2 bases and J by 0 bases; unmatched bases: 5. Splitting of each subset's genomic DNA was done evenly across several immunoSEQ plates. Generated by immunoSEQ multiplex PCR, the TCRdb table keeps only in-frame clones and is missing some. The table shows about half a million clones, with approximately 77% occurring only once. Worth noting for this clone: Its antigen is not known.

General observations from the study: Tissues were not sampled, only blood, and their repertoires likely differ.

The source is a middle-aged woman in good health. Some clones in this sample may be carry-over from other donors' samples. Source material: PBMCs. The chain uses TRBV5-1 and TRBJ1-3; 7 nucleotides align to TRBD1. The CDR3 region is CASSLEGARSGNTIYF. The DNA for the CDR3 is TGCGCCAGCAGCTTAGAGGGGGCACGCTCTGGAAACACCATATATTTT.